The 23 T cell receptor beta chains presented below share a single source sample, sequenced in a study of spatial heterogeneity in lung cancer. Overall study findings and caveats: Within tumors, counts of expanded alpha and beta TCRs tracked tumor mutation counts.

The antigens these receptors bind are not known. Noted time point: sample taken at primary tumor resection. In TCRdb, the 5' RACE reads were re-called with MiXCR into one record per CDR3 protein. The sample holds fewer than 30,000 distinct CDR3 sequences; more than 5.5% are singletons and the top ten take approximately 24%. The material was lung tumor tissue, obtained at surgery. The receptor set was obtained from a male donor with early-stage non-small cell lung cancer.

This clonotype was recorded many times. The chain uses TRBV20-1 and TRBJ2-1; 9 bases agree with TRBD1. The ends lost 2 bases at V and 8 bases at J; junction bases unmatched: 10. The CDR3 length is 15 residues. Germline loops: CDR1 DFQATT, CDR2 SNEGSKA (reference sequence). The CDR3 nucleotides are TGCAGTGCTAGACCTTGGGACAGGGAGGGGGATGAGCAGTTCTTC. Translating it yields CSARPWDREGDEQFF.

This clonotype was counted ten times or more. V usage is TRBV5-1 and J usage is TRBJ2-1, with D possibly TRBD1 on 5 matching bases. The V and J ends lost 0 bases and 10 bases respectively, with 11 bases between them. Germline assignment: CDR1 SGHRS and CDR2 YFSETQ. The CDR3 consists of 13 residues. The CDR3 nucleotides are TGCGCCAGCAGCTTGGCCTGGCAGGGCGAGCAGTTCTTC. This codes for CASSLAWQGEQFF.

This clonotype was seen ten or more times. The chain links TRBV4-3 to TRBJ1-1; perhaps TRBD1 as D (5 bases). This CDR3 has 14 residues. The V end lost 0 bases, the J end lost 5 bases, and 10 bases lay between the germline ends. CDR1 and CDR2 (germline): LGHNA, YSLEER. CDR3: CASSQEWGGTEAFF. The CDR3 nucleotides are TGCGCCAGCAGCCAAGAATGGGGCGGGACTGAAGCTTTCTTT.

The chain recombines TRBV7-9 with TRBJ2-6; D not resolved. Trimming left V 3 bases short and J 0 bases short, with 6 bases between. This CDR3 is built from 15 residues. The germline gives CDR1 SEHNR, CDR2 FQNEAQ (reference sequence). CDR3 protein: CASSLMSSGANVLTF. CDR3 nucleotides: TGTGCCAGCAGCTTGATGAGCTCTGGGGCCAACGTCCTGACTTTC.

This clonotype was detected many times. The rearrangement joins TRBV6-5 to TRBJ2-5; D might be TRBD2 (6 bases). Deletions cut 0 bases from V and 5 bases from J, with 16 bases between. The CDR3 extends over 16 amino acids. CDR1 MNHEY and CDR2 SVGAGI come from the germline V gene. The CDR3: CASSYSGTEGLETQYF. CDR3 DNA: TGTGCCAGCAGTTACTCCGGGACGGAGGGTTTGGAGACCCAGTACTTC.

This clonotype was seen ten or more times. This chain links TRBV6-2 or TRBV6-3 with TRBJ2-5, with D perhaps being TRBD1 or TRBD2 (6 bases each). The CDR3 is 13 amino acids. V lost 5 bases, J lost 5 bases, and 12 bases lay in between. Germline V gene data show CDR1 as MNHEY and CDR2 as SVGEGT. The CDR3 here is CASSKGGSETQYF. As DNA, the CDR3 is TGTGCCAGCAGTAAAGGGGGGAGCGAGACCCAGTACTTC.

This clonotype was observed a few times. A read error may be the cause here, since a much bigger clone is one base away. The chain combines TRBV5-1 with TRBJ1-1; unclear D gene. The CDR3 covers 13 residues. Germline V lookup: CDR1 SGHRS, CDR2 YFSETQ. This CDR3 reads CASSLAENIEAFF. The CDR3 DNA reads as TGCGCCAGCAGCTTGGCTGAGAACATTGAAGCTTTCTTT.

Ten or more counts support this clonotype. V is TRBV6-6 and J is TRBJ1-5, with a tentative D call TRBD1 (5 bases). CDR3 size: 14 residues. Germline CDR1 is MNHNY and CDR2 is SVGAGI (reference sequence). Trimming shortened V by 0 bases and J by 5 bases, and 8 bases separated the two germline ends. The CDR3 DNA follows: TGTGCCAGCAGTTACTCATTAGGGGATCAGCCCCAGCATTTT. Protein: CASSYSLGDQPQHF.

This clonotype came up a few times. The chain employs TRBV29-1 and TRBJ1-1, with TRBD1 matching 7 bases. V dropped 1 base and J dropped 5; count of bases not matched to a gene: 7. Germline values: CDR1 SQVTM, CDR2 ANQGSEA. The CDR3 is made up of 14 amino acids. CDR3 in amino acids: CSVEVQGRRTEAFF. The CDR3 DNA is TGCAGCGTTGAAGTACAGGGGAGAAGGACTGAAGCTTTCTTT.

CDR3 coding DNA: TGTGCCAGCAGCTTAGTAGGCGGTTCTAGCACAGATACGCAGTATTTT. Protein product: CASSLVGGSSTDTQYF. The chain employs TRBV11-2 and TRBJ2-3; unclear D gene. This CDR3 has 16 amino acids. Germline CDR1 and CDR2: SGHAT and FQNNGV. With 1 base removed from V and 0 bases from J, the gap between germline ends came to 11 bases.

This clonotype was counted at least ten times. CDR3: CASGLVRAGTELDQPQHF. The CDR3 DNA follows: TGTGCTAGTGGTTTGGTCCGGGCTGGGACAGAATTAGATCAGCCCCAGCATTTT. The V gene is TRBV12-5, the J gene TRBJ1-5, with TRBD1 identical over 7 bases. This CDR3 is 18 amino acids long. Unmatched junction bases numbered 13, after V lost 0 bases and J lost 5 bases. Germline CDR1 is LGHNT and CDR2 is FRNRAP.

This clonotype was observed many times. The chain uses TRBV20-1 and TRBJ2-7; 11 nucleotides align to TRBD2. V lost 6 bases and J lost 7; bases outside the gene matches: 14. This CDR3 has 15 amino acids. Per the germline V gene, CDR1 is DFQATT and CDR2 is SNEGSKA (reference sequence). CDR3 region: CSANPTSGGSWEQYF. For the CDR3, the DNA is TGCAGTGCCAACCCCACTAGCGGGGGTTCCTGGGAGCAGTACTTC.

This clonotype has at least ten counts. The chain combines TRBV4-3 with TRBJ2-7; 7 bases match TRBD1. Germline CDR1 and CDR2: LGHNA and YSLEER. V shed 2 bases, J shed 6 bases, and the junction held 13 bases outside the gene matches. The CDR3 spans 16 residues. CDR3: CASSQTGTVYFSEQYF. The CDR3 DNA reads TGCGCCAGCAGCCAAACCGGGACAGTGTATTTCTCCGAGCAGTACTTC.

This clonotype was seen many times. The chain links TRBV13 to TRBJ2-7, with 7 bases fitting TRBD2. The V and J ends lost 4 bases and 0 bases, in that order; junction bases with no gene match: 12. Germline loops: CDR1 PRHDT, CDR2 FYEKMQ (reference sequence). CDR3 length: 17 amino acids. The CDR3: CASSSHGASGFSYEQYF. The CDR3 DNA sequence: TGTGCCAGCAGCTCCCATGGGGCTAGCGGATTCTCCTACGAGCAGTACTTC.

In this sample, this clonotype turned up many times. The chain carries TRBV4-1 and TRBJ2-7; TRBD2 is a possible D gene (6 bases). The CDR3 is 16 amino acids. CDR1 is MGHRA and CDR2 is YSYEKL in the germline V gene. V dropped 0 bases and J dropped 3 bases, with 15 bases sitting between them. This CDR3 reads CASSQEGGTQDYEQYF. CDR3 nucleotide sequence: TGCGCCAGCAGCCAAGAGGGAGGTACCCAAGACTACGAGCAGTACTTC.

The gene calls are TRBV19 and TRBJ1-5, with a tentative D call TRBD1 (5 bases). Germline loops: CDR1 LNHDA, CDR2 SQIVND (reference sequence). V gave up 4 bases and J gave up 6 bases, with 10 bases separating them. The CDR3 sequence is 13 residues long. For the CDR3, the DNA is TGTGCCAGTAGTACAGGGTACGGTCAGCCCCAGCATTTT. Encoded protein: CASSTGYGQPQHF.

At least ten counts were recorded for this clonotype. The rearrangement links TRBV29-1 to TRBJ1-2; possible D gene TRBD1, 5 bases. The CDR3 is 13 amino acids. V was shortened by 4 bases and J by 4 bases, with 13 bases between the two germline ends. The germline V gene has CDR1 SQVTM and CDR2 ANQGSEA. The CDR3 here is CSVGFRASYGYTF. The DNA for the CDR3 is TGCAGCGTTGGATTCAGGGCCTCCTATGGCTACACCTTC.

This clonotype was seen many times. The rearrangement joins TRBV29-1 to TRBJ2-4; D call uncertain. The CDR3 loop spans 13 amino acids. The V end was cut by 4 bases, the J end by 6 bases, with 13 bases between. Germline V gene data show CDR1 as SQVTM and CDR2 as ANQGSEA. CDR3 in amino acids: CSVVHLGGNIQYF. DNA for the CDR3: TGCAGCGTTGTCCACCTGGGTGGAAACATTCAGTACTTC.

This clonotype was detected a few times. This chain connects TRBV18 to TRBJ1-5; 8 nucleotides match TRBD1. The CDR3 sequence is 15 residues long. Germline-derived CDR1 and CDR2 are KGHSH and LQKENI. Trimming at V came to 6 bases and at J to 6 bases, leaving 10 bases not matched to a gene. CDR3 protein: CASSPHAGGLQPQHF. The CDR3 nucleotides read TGTGCCAGCTCTCCGCACGCAGGGGGCCTTCAGCCCCAGCATTTT. Variable domain in full (rest from reference TRBV18 and TRBJ1-5): NAGVMQNPRHLVRRRGQEARLRCSPMKGHSHVYWYRQLPEEGLKFMVYLQKENIIDESGMPKERFSAEFPKEGPSILRIQQVVRGDSAAYFCASSPHAGGLQPQHFGDGTRLSIL.

J is TRBJ2-7 and V is TRBV18, with D uncertain. The CDR3 spans 13 residues. Germline V gene data show CDR1 as KGHSH and CDR2 as LQKENI. Trimming stripped 5 bases from V and 5 bases from J, with 13 bases between. CDR3 sequence (DNA): TGTGCCAGCTCAACCAGTCTTACTAACGAGCAGTACTTC. Translating gives CASSTSLTNEQYF.

This clonotype came up a few times. CDR3 loop: CASTLTGETGNTIYF. In DNA form, the CDR3 reads TGTGCCAGCACCCTTACCGGGGAAACTGGAAACACCATATATTTT. J is TRBJ1-3 and V is TRBV6-6; D call uncertain. CDR1 MNHNY and CDR2 SVGAGI come from the germline V gene (reference sequence). This CDR3 region has 15 residues. Deletions cut 7 bases from V and 2 bases from J, with 15 bases between.

This clonotype was observed a handful of times. CDR3 loop: CASSTTGGRTEAFF. CDR3 sequence (DNA): TGCGCCAGCAGCACTACAGGGGGCAGGACTGAAGCTTTCTTT. The V and J genes are TRBV5-1 and TRBJ1-1; 9 nucleotides agree with TRBD1. V trimming: 4 bases; J trimming: 5 bases; junction bases outside the gene matches: 6. This CDR3 contains 14 residues. Germline V gives CDR1 SGHRS, CDR2 YFSETQ.

The chain joins TRBV9 to TRBJ2-7; 9 bases map to TRBD1. This CDR3 spans 14 amino acids. J was trimmed by 6 bases and V by 3 bases; bases with no gene match: 7. Germline lookup yields CDR1 SGDLS and CDR2 YYNGEE. The CDR3 here is CASSASQGASEQYF. DNA for the CDR3: TGTGCCAGCAGCGCCTCACAGGGGGCAAGCGAGCAGTACTTC.